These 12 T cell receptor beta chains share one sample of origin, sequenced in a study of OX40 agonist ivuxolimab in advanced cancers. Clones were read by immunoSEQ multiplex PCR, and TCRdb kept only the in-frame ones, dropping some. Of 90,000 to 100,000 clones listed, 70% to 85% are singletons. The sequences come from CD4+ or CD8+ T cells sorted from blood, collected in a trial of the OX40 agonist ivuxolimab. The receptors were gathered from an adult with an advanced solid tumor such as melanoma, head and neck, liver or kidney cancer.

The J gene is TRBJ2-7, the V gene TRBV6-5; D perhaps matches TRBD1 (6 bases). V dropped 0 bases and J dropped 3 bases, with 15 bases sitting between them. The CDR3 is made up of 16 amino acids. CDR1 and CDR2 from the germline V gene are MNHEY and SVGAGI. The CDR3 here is CASSYSRTARLYEQYF. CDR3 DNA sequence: TGTGCCAGCAGTTACTCTAGGACAGCTCGCCTCTACGAGCAGTACTTC.

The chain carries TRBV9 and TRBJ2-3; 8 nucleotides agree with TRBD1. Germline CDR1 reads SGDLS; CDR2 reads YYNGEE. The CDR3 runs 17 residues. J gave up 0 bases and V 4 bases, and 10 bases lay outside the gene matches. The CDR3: CASSPRGDRFSTDTQYF. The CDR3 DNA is TGTGCCAGCAGCCCCAGGGGGGACAGGTTTAGCACAGATACGCAGTATTTT.

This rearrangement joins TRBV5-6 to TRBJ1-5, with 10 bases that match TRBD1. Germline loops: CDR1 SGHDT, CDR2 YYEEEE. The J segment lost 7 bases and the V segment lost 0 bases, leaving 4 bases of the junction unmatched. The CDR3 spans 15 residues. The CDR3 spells CASSLGQGARQPQHF. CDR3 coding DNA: TGTGCCAGCAGCTTGGGACAGGGGGCTCGGCAGCCCCAGCATTTT.

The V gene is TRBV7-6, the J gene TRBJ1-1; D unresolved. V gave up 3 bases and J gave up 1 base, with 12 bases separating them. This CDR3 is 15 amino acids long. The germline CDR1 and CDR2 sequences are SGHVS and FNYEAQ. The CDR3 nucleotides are TGTGCCAGCAGCTTCGATCTGATCCAGAACACTGAAGCTTTCTTT. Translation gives CASSFDLIQNTEAFF.

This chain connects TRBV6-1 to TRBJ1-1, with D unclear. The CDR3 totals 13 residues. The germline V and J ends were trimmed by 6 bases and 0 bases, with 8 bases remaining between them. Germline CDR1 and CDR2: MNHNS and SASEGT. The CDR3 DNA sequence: TGTGCCAGCAGGATTGGGCTGAACACTGAAGCTTTCTTT. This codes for CASRIGLNTEAFF.

The CDR3 bases are TGTGCCAGCAGCCAGCGAGCGGCAACCTACAATGAGCAGTTCTTC. Translation: CASSQRAATYNEQFF. The chain carries TRBV6-4 and TRBJ2-1; tentative D call: TRBD2 (5 bases). The germline V gene encodes CDR1 MRHNA and CDR2 SNTAGT. V gave up 6 bases and J gave up 2 bases, with 14 bases separating them. This CDR3 is built from 15 residues.

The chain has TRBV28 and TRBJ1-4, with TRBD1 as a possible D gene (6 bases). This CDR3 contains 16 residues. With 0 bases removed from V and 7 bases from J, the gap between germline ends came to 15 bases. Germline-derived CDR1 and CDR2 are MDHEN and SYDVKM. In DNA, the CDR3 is TGTGCCAGCAGTTTATGGAGACAGGTACAGGGTGAAAAACTGTTTTTT. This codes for CASSLWRQVQGEKLFF.

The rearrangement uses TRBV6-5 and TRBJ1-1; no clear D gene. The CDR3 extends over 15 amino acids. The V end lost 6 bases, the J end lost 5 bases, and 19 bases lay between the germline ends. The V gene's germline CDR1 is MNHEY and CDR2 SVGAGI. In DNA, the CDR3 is TGTGCCAGCAGCCTCTCCCTAGGTACAAGGACTGAAGCTTTCTTT. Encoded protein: CASSLSLGTRTEAFF.

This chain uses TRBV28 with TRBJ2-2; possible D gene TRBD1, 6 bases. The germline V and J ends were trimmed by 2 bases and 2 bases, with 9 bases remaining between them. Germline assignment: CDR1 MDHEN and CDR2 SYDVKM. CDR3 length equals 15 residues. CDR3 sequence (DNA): TGTGCCAGCAGTTTAGGACAGACTAACACCGGGGAGCTGTTTTTT. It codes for CASSLGQTNTGELFF.

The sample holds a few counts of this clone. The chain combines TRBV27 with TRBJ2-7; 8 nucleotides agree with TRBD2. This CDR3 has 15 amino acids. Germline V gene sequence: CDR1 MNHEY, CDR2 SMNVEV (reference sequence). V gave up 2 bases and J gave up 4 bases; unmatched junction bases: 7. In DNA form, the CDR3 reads TGTGCCAGCAGTTTAAGGGCTAGCGGGCCGTACGAGCAGTACTTC. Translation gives CASSLRASGPYEQYF.

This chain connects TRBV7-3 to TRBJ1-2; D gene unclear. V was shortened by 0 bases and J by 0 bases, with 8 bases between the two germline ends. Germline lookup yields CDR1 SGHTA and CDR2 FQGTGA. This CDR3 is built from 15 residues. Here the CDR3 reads CASSLTGRANYGYTF. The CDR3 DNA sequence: TGTGCCAGCAGCTTAACGGGTCGGGCTAACTATGGCTACACCTTC.

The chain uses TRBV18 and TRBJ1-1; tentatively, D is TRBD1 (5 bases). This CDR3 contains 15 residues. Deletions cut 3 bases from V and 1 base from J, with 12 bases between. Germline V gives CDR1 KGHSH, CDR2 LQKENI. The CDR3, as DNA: TGTGCCAGCTCACCCCTGGGGGTCGGGAACACTGAAGCTTTCTTT. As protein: CASSPLGVGNTEAFF.